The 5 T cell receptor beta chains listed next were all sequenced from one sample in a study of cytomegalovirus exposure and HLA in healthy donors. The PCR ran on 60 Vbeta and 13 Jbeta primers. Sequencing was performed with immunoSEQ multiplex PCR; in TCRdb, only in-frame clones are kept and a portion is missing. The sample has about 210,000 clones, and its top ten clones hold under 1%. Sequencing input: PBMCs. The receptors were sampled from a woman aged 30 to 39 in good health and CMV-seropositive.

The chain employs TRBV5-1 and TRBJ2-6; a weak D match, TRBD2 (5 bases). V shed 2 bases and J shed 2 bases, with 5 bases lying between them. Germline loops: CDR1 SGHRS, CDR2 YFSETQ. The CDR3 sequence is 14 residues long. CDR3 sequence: CASSFGAGANVLTF. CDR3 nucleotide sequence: TGCGCCAGCAGCTTCGGGGCTGGGGCCAACGTCCTGACTTTC. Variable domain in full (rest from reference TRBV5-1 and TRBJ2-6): KAGVTQTPRYLIKTRGQQVTLSCSPISGHRSVSWYQQTPGQGLQFLFEYFSETQRNKGNFPGRFSGRQFSNSRSEMNVSTLELGDSALYLCASSFGAGANVLTFGAGSRLTVL.

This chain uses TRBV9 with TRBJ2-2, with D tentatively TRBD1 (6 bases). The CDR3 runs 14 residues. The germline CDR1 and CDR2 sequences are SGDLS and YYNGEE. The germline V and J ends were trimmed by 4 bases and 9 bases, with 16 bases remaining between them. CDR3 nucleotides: TGTGCCAGCAGCTCACCGGGACAACCTTGGGAGCTGTTTTTT. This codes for CASSSPGQPWELFF.

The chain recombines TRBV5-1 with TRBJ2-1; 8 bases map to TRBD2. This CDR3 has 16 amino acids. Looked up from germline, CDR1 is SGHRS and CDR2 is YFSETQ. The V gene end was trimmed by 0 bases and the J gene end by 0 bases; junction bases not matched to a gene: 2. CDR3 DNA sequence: TGCGCCAGCAGCTTGGTCAGCGGGAGCTCCTACAATGAGCAGTTCTTC. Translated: CASSLVSGSSYNEQFF.

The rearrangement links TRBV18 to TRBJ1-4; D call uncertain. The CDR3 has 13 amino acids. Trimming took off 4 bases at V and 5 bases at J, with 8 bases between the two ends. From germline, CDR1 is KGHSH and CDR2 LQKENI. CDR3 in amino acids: CASSRGANEKLFF. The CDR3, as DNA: TGTGCCAGCTCACGTGGAGCGAATGAAAAACTGTTTTTT.

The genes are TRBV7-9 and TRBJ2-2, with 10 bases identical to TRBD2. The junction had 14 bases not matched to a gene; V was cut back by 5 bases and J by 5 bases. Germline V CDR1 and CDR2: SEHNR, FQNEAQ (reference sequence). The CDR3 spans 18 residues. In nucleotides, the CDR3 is TGTGCCAGCAGCCCCGGCAGGGGAGCGGGAGGGCCTACCGGGGAGCTGTTTTTT. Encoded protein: CASSPGRGAGGPTGELFF. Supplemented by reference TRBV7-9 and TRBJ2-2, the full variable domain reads DTGVSQNPRHKITKRGQNVTFRCDPISEHNRLYWYRQTLGQGPEFLTYFQNEAQLEKSRLLSDRFSAERPKGSFSTLEIQRTEQGDSAMYLCASSPGRGAGGPTGELFFGEGSRLTVL.